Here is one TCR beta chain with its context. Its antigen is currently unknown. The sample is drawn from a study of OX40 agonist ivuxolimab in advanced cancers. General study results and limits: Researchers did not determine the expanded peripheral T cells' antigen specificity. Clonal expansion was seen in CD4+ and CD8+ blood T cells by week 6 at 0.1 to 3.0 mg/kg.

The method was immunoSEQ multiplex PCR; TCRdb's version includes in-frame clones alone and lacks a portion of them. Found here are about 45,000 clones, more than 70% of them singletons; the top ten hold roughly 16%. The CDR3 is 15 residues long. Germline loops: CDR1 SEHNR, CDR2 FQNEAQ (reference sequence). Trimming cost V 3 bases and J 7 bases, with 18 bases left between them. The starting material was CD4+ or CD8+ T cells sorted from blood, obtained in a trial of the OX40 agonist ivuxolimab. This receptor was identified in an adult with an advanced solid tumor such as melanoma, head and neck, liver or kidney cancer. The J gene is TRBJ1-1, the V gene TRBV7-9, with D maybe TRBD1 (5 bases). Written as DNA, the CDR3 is TGTGCCAGCAGCTTCCCCTTGCCGGGGCATGGTGAAGCTTTCTTT. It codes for CASSFPLPGHGEAFF.